Listed here are 31 T cell receptor beta chains from one sample, sequenced in a study of blood T cell repertoires in COVID-19. The method was immunoSEQ multiplex PCR; TCRdb's version includes in-frame clones alone and lacks a portion of them. The sample yields 85,000 to 120,000 clones, less than 80% seen once. Material for sequencing was peripheral blood. The receptor source for this set is a man aged 80 or over with COVID-19, enrolled during active disease.

The CDR3 region is CASLGLTEAFF. The CDR3 DNA is TGTGCCAGCTTGGGGCTAACTGAAGCTTTCTTT. The chain recombines TRBV2 with TRBJ1-1; weak D call: TRBD1 (5 bases). In germline, CDR1 is SNHLY, CDR2 FYNNEI. CDR3 size: 11 residues. Trimming stripped 8 bases from V and 5 bases from J, with 9 bases between.

This chain links TRBV5-1 with TRBJ2-3, with 14 bases lining up with TRBD2. Germline-derived CDR1 and CDR2 are SGHRS and YFSETQ. With V trimmed by 4 bases and J by 4 bases, 8 bases remained unmatched. The CDR3 is 17 amino acids. CDR3 DNA: TGCGCCAGCAGCCCTGGACTAGCGGGAGGAGGCGCAGATACGCAGTATTTT. It translates to CASSPGLAGGGADTQYF.

The rearrangement links TRBV7-2 to TRBJ2-5, with a possible D match to TRBD1 (6 bases). The germline V gene has CDR1 SGHTA and CDR2 FQGNSA. This CDR3 is 16 amino acids long. Deletions cut 5 bases from V and 5 bases from J, with 21 bases between. The chain's CDR3 is CASSPSPGAPSETQYF. The CDR3 coding sequence is TGTGCCAGCAGCCCTAGCCCAGGGGCACCTTCCGAGACCCAGTACTTC. Filled out from reference TRBV7-2 and TRBJ2-5, the complete variable domain reads GAGVSQSPSNKVTEKGKDVELRCDPISGHTALYWYRQSLGQGLEFLIYFQGNSAPDKSGLPSDRFSAERTGGSVSTLTIQRTQQEDSAVYLCASSPSPGAPSETQYFGPGTRLLVL.

The V and J genes are TRBV15 and TRBJ2-4; TRBD1 is a possible D gene (6 bases). The germline CDR1 and CDR2 sequences are LNHNV and YYDKDF (reference sequence). The CDR3 loop spans 15 amino acids. V lost 0 bases and J lost 3, with 9 bases in between. Here the CDR3 DNA reads TGTGCCACCAGCAGAGATAGGGGGTTCAAAAACATTCAGTACTTC. Encoded protein: CATSRDRGFKNIQYF.

V is TRBV2 and J is TRBJ2-2, with D possibly being TRBD2 (6 bases). The length of the CDR3 is 15 residues. CDR1 SNHLY and CDR2 FYNNEI come from the germline V gene. The CDR3 loop reads CAINHGGMATGELFF. CDR3 DNA: TGTGCAATAAACCACGGCGGGATGGCCACCGGGGAGCTGTTTTTT.

The V call is TRBV3-1 (or the pseudogene TRBV3-2), the J call TRBJ2-2; D is perhaps TRBD1 (6 bases). Trimming shortened V by 3 bases and J by 4 bases, and 12 bases separated the two germline ends. Germline V lookup: CDR1 LGHDT, CDR2 YNNKEL (reference sequence). There are 15 residues in the CDR3. CDR3 in amino acids: CASSQAAGATGELFF. The DNA for the CDR3 is TGTGCCAGCAGCCAGGCTGCAGGGGCCACCGGGGAGCTGTTTTTT.

This sequence joins TRBV7-9 and TRBJ2-3; TRBD2 might be the D (5 bases). The CDR3 loop spans 15 amino acids. Trimming removed 5 bases at V and 0 bases at J, with 12 bases between. Germline V gene sequence: CDR1 SEHNR, CDR2 FQNEAQ (reference sequence). CDR3 protein: CASSPDGDSTDTQYF. The CDR3 coding sequence is TGTGCCAGCAGCCCCGACGGGGATAGCACAGATACGCAGTATTTT.

J is TRBJ2-1 and V is TRBV13, with TRBD1 identical over 11 bases. The V segment lost 4 bases and the J segment 15 bases; nucleotides outside the gene matches: 8. CDR3 length equals 13 residues. Germline V CDR1 and CDR2: PRHDT, FYEKMQ (reference sequence). The CDR3 spells CASSSGDRGVLFF. CDR3 DNA: TGTGCCAGCAGCTCCGGGGACAGGGGGGTTTTGTTCTTC.

The V call is TRBV28, the J call TRBJ2-5, with 11 bases identical to TRBD2. Germline-derived CDR1 and CDR2 are MDHEN and SYDVKM. Losses at the gene ends were 3 bases for V and 5 bases for J; bases not matched to a gene: 5. This CDR3 region has 15 residues. This CDR3 reads CASSFSGRAVETQYF. The CDR3 DNA follows: TGTGCCAGCAGTTTTAGCGGGAGGGCCGTGGAGACCCAGTACTTC.

The J gene is TRBJ1-4, the V gene TRBV18; perhaps TRBD1 as D (6 bases). The V end lost 6 bases, the J end lost 3 bases, and 11 bases lay between the germline ends. Germline loops: CDR1 KGHSH, CDR2 LQKENI. The CDR3 is 14 amino acids. CDR3 sequence reads: CASSIDRSNEKLFF. CDR3 sequence (DNA): TGTGCCAGCTCTATCGACAGGTCTAATGAAAAACTGTTTTTT.

The chain is built from TRBV16 and TRBJ1-5, with D perhaps TRBD1 (5 bases). The CDR3 contains 14 residues. Germline V gene lookup returns CDR1 KGHSY and CDR2 FQNENV. Deletions cut 4 bases from V and 5 bases from J, with 12 bases between. The CDR3 nucleotides are TGTGCCAGCAGCCCCACGGGGGTGTATCAGCCCCAGCATTTT. This codes for CASSPTGVYQPQHF.

This sequence joins TRBV18 and TRBJ2-5, with 9 nucleotides matching TRBD1. Per the germline V gene, CDR1 is KGHSH and CDR2 is LQKENI. The length of the CDR3 is 14 residues. Losses at the gene ends were 8 bases for V and 5 bases for J; bases not matched to a gene: 9. CDR3 loop: CASTPQGARETQYF. The CDR3 nucleotides read TGTGCCAGCACCCCACAGGGGGCGCGTGAGACCCAGTACTTC.

The gene calls are TRBV5-1 and TRBJ2-7; the match to TRBD2 covers 13 bases. Looked up from germline, CDR1 is SGHRS and CDR2 is YFSETQ. This CDR3 spans 16 amino acids. Unmatched junction bases numbered 3, after V lost 1 base and J lost 2 bases. CDR3 DNA: TGCGCCAGCAGCTTGTGGGGGACTAGCGGGACCTACGAGCAGTACTTC. Translating gives CASSLWGTSGTYEQYF.

The genes are TRBV24-1 and TRBJ2-5; no firm D call. Germline V gene data show CDR1 as KGHDR and CDR2 as SFDVKD. This CDR3 is built from 12 residues. V lost 3 bases and J 2 bases, leaving 3 bases between the germline ends. CDR3 bases: TGTGCCACCAGTGATCAGCAAGAGACCCAGTACTTC. Translation gives CATSDQQETQYF.

The CDR3 spells CASSLSQGGYEQYF. DNA for the CDR3: TGTGCCAGCAGTTTATCGCAAGGGGGCTACGAGCAGTACTTC. The chain joins TRBV27 to TRBJ2-7, with a weak D call TRBD1 (6 bases). With 0 bases removed from V and 3 bases from J, the gap between germline ends came to 9 bases. This CDR3 has 14 amino acids. From germline, CDR1 is MNHEY and CDR2 SMNVEV (reference sequence).

The chain joins TRBV2 to TRBJ2-3; 16 bases align to TRBD2. Unmatched junction bases numbered 10, after V lost 6 bases and J lost 4 bases. CDR1 and CDR2 from the germline V gene are SNHLY and FYNNEI. This CDR3 is built from 18 residues. CDR3 coding DNA: TGTGCCAGCAGGGGGTTTGGGACTAGCGGGAGGGCCGCAGATACGCAGTATTTT. Protein sequence: CASRGFGTSGRAADTQYF. The whole variable domain, remainder taken from reference TRBV2 and TRBJ2-3, is EPEVTQTPSHQVTQMGQEVILRCVPISNHLYFYWYRQILGQKVEFLVSFYNNEISEKSEIFDDQFSVERPDGSNFTLKIRSTKLEDSAMYFCASRGFGTSGRAADTQYFGPGTRLTVL.

CDR3 loop: CASSPTVNSPLHF. DNA of the CDR3: TGTGCCAGCAGCCCCACGGTTAATTCACCCCTCCACTTT. V usage is TRBV3-1 (or the pseudogene TRBV3-2) and J usage is TRBJ1-6; no definite D call. Trimming cost V 4 bases and J 6 bases, with 7 bases left between them. The length of the CDR3 is 13 residues. Germline lookup yields CDR1 LGHDT and CDR2 YNNKEL (reference sequence).

The chain carries TRBV7-6 and TRBJ2-1; 13 bases are a match to TRBD2. The V gene's germline CDR1 is SGHVS and CDR2 FNYEAQ. The V gene end was trimmed by 0 bases and the J gene end by 4 bases; junction bases not matched to a gene: 12. The CDR3 sequence is 20 residues long. CDR3 protein: CASSLAPGLAGTGVYNEQFF. As DNA, the CDR3 is TGTGCCAGCAGCTTAGCACCGGGACTAGCGGGAACAGGGGTTTACAATGAGCAGTTCTTC.

This clone was seen a handful of times. V usage is TRBV18 and J usage is TRBJ2-7, with 9 nucleotides matching TRBD1. This CDR3 has 15 amino acids. The germline gives CDR1 KGHSH, CDR2 LQKENI. J lost 1 base, V lost 5 bases, and 6 bases had no gene match. The CDR3 is CASSEGQGESYEQYF. The CDR3 DNA reads TGTGCCAGCTCAGAGGGACAGGGAGAGTCCTACGAGCAGTACTTC.

The chain employs TRBV28 and TRBJ2-7; D unclear. The V and J ends lost 7 bases and 7 bases respectively, with 14 bases between them. Germline loops: CDR1 MDHEN, CDR2 SYDVKM. The CDR3 sequence is 12 residues long. The CDR3 nucleotides read TGTGCCAGCACCCCCCGTTTCGGGGAGCAGTACTTC. Translated: CASTPRFGEQYF.

The V and J genes are TRBV7-9 and TRBJ2-7, with 7 bases aligning to TRBD2. V shed 5 bases and J 0 bases; nucleotides not matched to a gene: 7. This CDR3 region has 15 residues. Germline loops: CDR1 SEHNR, CDR2 FQNEAQ (reference sequence). CDR3 DNA: TGTGCCAGCAGCCCACAGACTAGCCTCTCCTACGAGCAGTACTTC. It codes for CASSPQTSLSYEQYF.

V and J are TRBV7-6 and TRBJ2-1; 7 bases map to TRBD2. The CDR3 is made up of 15 amino acids. Germline values: CDR1 SGHVS, CDR2 FNYEAQ. The trim removed 5 bases at V and 4 bases at J, leaving 8 bases unmatched. As DNA, the CDR3 is TGTGCCAGCAGCCCCCAAGCGGGAAGTTACAATGAGCAGTTCTTC. The encoded protein is CASSPQAGSYNEQFF. The entire variable domain, with the rest obtained from reference TRBV7-6 and TRBJ2-1, is as follows: GAGVSQSPRYKVTKRGQDVALRCDPISGHVSLYWYRQALGQGPEFLTYFNYEAQQDKSGLPNDRFSAERPEGSISTLTIQRTEQRDSAMYRCASSPQAGSYNEQFFGPGTRLTVL.

The V and J genes are TRBV7-9 and TRBJ2-5, with TRBD1 as a possible D gene (5 bases). V lost 3 bases to trimming and J lost 3 bases, with 14 bases between them. Germline CDR1 reads SEHNR; CDR2 reads FQNEAQ (reference sequence). This CDR3 region has 15 residues. The CDR3 region has the DNA TGTGCCAGCAGCTTCGGAAGGCAGGGTGAAGAGACCCAGTACTTC. It is translated as CASSFGRQGEETQYF.

This chain connects TRBV7-6 to TRBJ1-3; no reliable D call. This CDR3 is built from 15 residues. Per germline, CDR1 SGHVS and CDR2 FNYEAQ. The V gene lost 4 bases and the J gene lost 4 bases, with 14 bases spanning the gap. The CDR3 sequence: CASSSRHGSGNTIYF. In nucleotides, the CDR3 is TGTGCCAGCAGCTCAAGACACGGTTCCGGAAACACCATATATTTT.

This chain links TRBV24-1 with TRBJ1-5; D is perhaps TRBD1 (5 bases). Germline lookup yields CDR1 KGHDR and CDR2 SFDVKD. This CDR3 is 16 amino acids long. Deletions cut 5 bases from V and 0 bases from J, with 13 bases between. This CDR3 is CATSVVDIYSNQPQHF. The CDR3 region has the DNA TGTGCCACCAGTGTGGTGGACATCTATAGCAATCAGCCCCAGCATTTT.

This clone has a single count. For the CDR3, the DNA is TGTGCCAGTAGTATAGGTCAGGGGGCGACTTTCTTT. Translated: CASSIGQGATFF. The V call is TRBV19, the J call TRBJ1-1, with 8 bases lining up with TRBD1. The CDR3 runs to 12 residues. Trimming removed 1 base from V and 12 bases from J; junction bases left unmatched: 4. Germline V gives CDR1 LNHDA, CDR2 SQIVND (reference sequence).

This rearrangement joins TRBV9 to TRBJ1-5; unclear D gene. The germline CDR1 and CDR2 sequences are SGDLS and YYNGEE. The V end lost 4 bases, the J end lost 0 bases, and 8 bases lay between the germline ends. The CDR3 runs 14 residues. CDR3 sequence (DNA): TGTGCCAGCAGCCGGGGATATAGCAATCAGCCCCAGCATTTT. Its protein is CASSRGYSNQPQHF. Combining the CDR3 with reference TRBV9 and TRBJ1-5 gives the whole variable domain DSGVTQTPKHLITATGQRVTLRCSPRSGDLSVYWYQQSLDQGLQFLIQYYNGEERAKGNILERFSAQQFPDLHSELNLSSLELGDSALYFCASSRGYSNQPQHFGDGTRLSIL.

The genes are TRBV12-3 or TRBV12-4 and TRBJ2-7; D remains ambiguous. The CDR3 sequence is 12 residues long. The V end was cut by 2 bases, the J end by 4 bases, with 6 bases between. This CDR3 reads CASSLSLYEQYF. CDR3 DNA sequence: TGTGCCAGCAGTTTATCCTTGTACGAGCAGTACTTC.

The rearrangement joins TRBV28 to TRBJ1-1; D may be TRBD1 (5 bases). V was clipped by 6 bases and J by 2 bases, with 13 bases between them. In germline, CDR1 is MDHEN, CDR2 SYDVKM. The CDR3 spans 14 residues. The CDR3: CASRTGTLNTEAFF. The CDR3 coding sequence is TGTGCCAGCAGAACAGGTACCCTAAACACTGAAGCTTTCTTT.

The V and J genes are TRBV7-8 and TRBJ2-3; TRBD2 matches at 13 bases. Per the germline V gene, CDR1 is SGHVS and CDR2 is FQNEAQ. The CDR3 has 13 residues. Unmatched junction bases numbered 1, after V lost 8 bases and J lost 5 bases. The CDR3 sequence is CASRLAGGDTQYF. As DNA, the CDR3 is TGTGCCAGCCGACTAGCGGGAGGAGATACGCAGTATTTT. Full variable domain (rest looked up from reference TRBV7-8 and TRBJ2-3): GAGVSQSPRYKVAKRGQDVALRCDPISGHVSLFWYQQALGQGPEFLTYFQNEAQLDKSGLPSDRFFAERPEGSVSTLKIQRTQQEDSAVYLCASRLAGGDTQYFGPGTRLTVL.

V usage is TRBV7-3 and J usage is TRBJ1-3, with D unresolved. Germline V gene data show CDR1 as SGHTA and CDR2 as FQGTGA. Trimming took off 3 bases at V and 0 bases at J, with 9 bases between the two ends. The CDR3 is 15 residues long. The CDR3 sequence: CASSFGVSSGNTIYF. CDR3 bases: TGTGCCAGCAGCTTCGGAGTCAGCTCTGGAAACACCATATATTTT. Based on the CDR3 plus reference TRBV7-3 and TRBJ1-3, the full variable domain is GAGVSQTPSNKVTEKGKYVELRCDPISGHTALYWYRQSLGQGPEFLIYFQGTGAADDSGLPNDRFFAVRPEGSVSTLKIQRTERGDSAVYLCASSFGVSSGNTIYFGEGSWLTVV.